These T cell receptor beta chains were read from a single sample in a study of beta chain features in type 1 diabetes. Profiling relied on immunoSEQ multiplex PCR, and the TCRdb table lists in-frame clones only, not all of them. The table shows under 800,000 clones, with around 15% occurring only once. Sequencing was performed on naive CD4+ T cells from blood. These receptors were taken from a man aged 18-30 years in good health. CDR3s include the opening cysteine and the closing phenylalanine or tryptophan. D genes are given only for firm matches. Size values are once, few and many counts, or a class for expanded clones, and some rows have none.

>TRBV5-1|few|TRBJ2-7|TRBD2
TGCGCCAGCAGCTTGTCTTTCGCGGGAGGGCCTTCCTACGAGCAGTACTTC
CASSLSFAGGPSYEQYF
>TRBV5-1|-|TRBJ2-1|TRBD2
TGCGCCAGCAGCTTTGCTAGCGGGGGGAAGAGAGAGAATGAGCAGTTCTTC
CASSFASGGKRENEQFF
>TRBV5-4|-|TRBJ1-2|-
TGTGCCAGCAGCCTGGACGGGTATGGCTACACCTTC
CASSLDGYGYTF
>TRBV10-3|few|TRBJ2-3|-
TGTGCCATCAGATCCAACACAGGGTCCGGAGGAGATACGCAGTATTTT
CAIRSNTGSGGDTQYF
>TRBV9|-|TRBJ2-1|TRBD2
TGTGCCAGCAGCGTAGCAGCGGGGGGGCCTGAGAATGAGCAGTTCTTC
CASSVAAGGPENEQFF
>TRBV27|-|TRBJ2-2|-
TGTGCCAGCAGTAGCGGGTCGGTCACCGGGGAGCTGTTTTTT
CASSSGSVTGELFF
>TRBV30|few|TRBJ2-5|-
TGTGCCTGGAGTGTCGGGCTAGTGGGGACCCAGTACTTC
CAWSVGLVGTQYF
>TRBV5-4|-|TRBJ2-5|-
TGTGCCAGCAGCTTTACCGGGCCCCAAGAGACCCAGTACTTC
CASSFTGPQETQYF
>TRBV18|-|TRBJ1-2|-
TGTGCCAGCTTCCGACTCGGCTATGGCTACACCTTC
CASFRLGYGYTF
>TRBV7-9|-|TRBJ2-1|-
TGTGCCAGCAGCTTGGGGCGGGACTACAATGAGCAGTTCTTC
CASSLGRDYNEQFF
>TRBV5-1|few|TRBJ2-7|-
TGCGCCAGCAGCGCCGGGACACTGACAACGGAGCAGTACTTC
CASSAGTLTTEQYF
>TRBV5-1|-|TRBJ2-7|TRBD1
TGCGCCAGCAGCTCGACAGGGCCCCCCACCGAGCAGTACTTC
CASSSTGPPTEQYF
>TRBV18|few|TRBJ2-7|TRBD1
TGTGCCAGCTCACCCGGGACAGCCTCCTACGAGCAGTACTTC
CASSPGTASYEQYF
>TRBV4-2|few|TRBJ1-4|TRBD1
TGTGCCAGCAGCCAAGGGACGACAGGGGACAATGAAAAACTGTTTTTT
CASSQGTTGDNEKLFF
>TRBV16|few|TRBJ2-2|-
TGTGCCAGCAGCCAATTGAGGACCGGGGAGCTGTTTTTT
CASSQLRTGELFF
>TRBV5-4|-|TRBJ2-5|-
TGTGCCAGCAGCCCAGCCGGGGGGCGCCAAGAGACCCAGTACTTC
CASSPAGGRQETQYF
>TRBV5-6|few|TRBJ2-7|-
TGTGCCAGCAGCTTGACCGCGTCCTACGAGCAGTACTTC
CASSLTASYEQYF
>TRBV4-1|few|TRBJ1-5|-
TGCGCCAGCAGCCAAGTTGTAACCCAATCATCGCCCCAGCATTTT
CASSQVVTQSSPQHF
>TRBV7-2|-|TRBJ2-7|TRBD2
TGTGCCAGCAGACCACCGGGACTAGCGGGGGGGCCCCACGAGCAGTACTTC
CASRPPGLAGGPHEQYF
>TRBV27|-|TRBJ1-1|-
TGTGCCAGCAACAGGGCCATGAACACTGAAGCTTTCTTT
CASNRAMNTEAFF
>TRBV25-1|-|TRBJ2-4|-
TGTGCCAGCAGTGAATTTCGTCAGGGGAACATTCAGTACTTC
CASSEFRQGNIQYF
>TRBV6-5|few|TRBJ1-2|-
TGTGCCAGCAGACCCCGGGGGGCTAGTGGCTACACCTTC
CASRPRGASGYTF
>TRBV29-1|-|TRBJ2-7|-
TGCAGCGTCCCATCCGGGACTTCCTACGAGCAGTACTTC
CSVPSGTSYEQYF
>TRBV20-1|few|TRBJ1-6|-
TGCAGTGCTAGAGATCGGGAGGTAATCCACTTT
CSARDREVIHF
>TRBV15|-|TRBJ1-1|TRBD1
TGTGCCACCAGCAGCGACCGGGACAGGGTCACTGAAGCTTTCTTT
CATSSDRDRVTEAFF
>TRBV11-3|once|TRBJ2-7|-
TGTGCCAGCAGCCTCTACACAGGCGGTACCTACGAGCAGTACTTC
CASSLYTGGTYEQYF
>TRBV6-5|few|TRBJ1-4|-
TGTGCCAGCAGTTTGACAGGAGGCGGTTCGGAAAAACTGTTTTTT
CASSLTGGGSEKLFF
>TRBV15|-|TRBJ1-2|-
TGTGCCACCAGCAGAGATCGACAGAATTATGGCTACACCTTC
CATSRDRQNYGYTF
>TRBV7-2|-|TRBJ2-7|TRBD2
TGTGCCAGCAGCTTATCCAGGACTAGCGGCTACGAGCAGTACTTC
CASSLSRTSGYEQYF
>TRBV7-2|-|TRBJ1-1|-
TGTGCCAGCAGCCCGGGGCGGACCTACACTGAAGCTTTCTTT
CASSPGRTYTEAFF
>TRBV4-2|few|TRBJ2-7|TRBD2
TGTGCCAGCAGCCAAGCTAGCGGGAACTACGAGCAGTACTTC
CASSQASGNYEQYF
>TRBV4-2|-|TRBJ1-2|TRBD1
TGTGCCAGCAGCCAAGATACCGGGACAGACTATGGCTACACCTTC
CASSQDTGTDYGYTF
>TRBV27|few|TRBJ1-1|-
TGTGCCAGCAGTTTACTGGGTCAGGGACGCCGGCCTATTGAAGCTTTCTTT
CASSLLGQGRRPIEAFF
>TRBV14|-|TRBJ1-2|-
TGTGCCAGCAGCCAAGGCTGGCTGGGGCGAAGTAATAGCTACACCTTC
CASSQGWLGRSNSYTF
>TRBV5-1|few|TRBJ2-3|TRBD2
TGCGCCAGCAGCTCGGGACTAGCGACAGATACGCAGTATTTT
CASSSGLATDTQYF
>TRBV7-9|-|TRBJ2-2|TRBD1
TGTGCCAGCAGCGAAGGACAGGCCCAGAACACCGGGGAGCTGTTTTTT
CASSEGQAQNTGELFF
>TRBV7-2|once|TRBJ1-2|-
TGTGCCAGCAGCTTAATAAGCCAGGACACTTTTTATGGCTACACCTTC
CASSLISQDTFYGYTF
>TRBV10-3|-|TRBJ2-7|TRBD1
TGTGCCATCAGTGGTTTATTACAGGGGGGTAACGAGCAGTACTTC
CAISGLLQGGNEQYF
>TRBV15|-|TRBJ1-1|-
TGTGCCACCAGCAGTGGACTGGCCACTGAAGCTTTCTTT
CATSSGLATEAFF
>TRBV18|-|TRBJ1-5|TRBD1
TGTGCCAGCTCACGGTGGGGACAGGGGAGCAATCAGCCCCAGCATTTT
CASSRWGQGSNQPQHF
>TRBV5-6|few|TRBJ2-5|-
TGTGCCAGCAGCTTGTTAAGGGTGTACCAAGAGACCCAGTACTTC
CASSLLRVYQETQYF
>TRBV4-3|-|TRBJ1-2|-
TGCGCCAGCAGCCAGGGCGGACAGATAAGAAACTATGGCTACACCTTC
CASSQGGQIRNYGYTF
>TRBV30|-|TRBJ2-1|-
TGTGCCTGGAGCCTATACAATGAGCAGTTCTTC
CAWSLYNEQFF
>TRBV28|few|TRBJ2-1|TRBD2
TGTGCCAGCAGTTCCCCGGGACTAGGGGAAAATGAGCAGTTCTTC
CASSSPGLGENEQFF
>TRBV28|-|TRBJ2-3|TRBD2
TGTGCCAGCCGCTTTAGCGGGAGGGATACGCAGTATTTT
CASRFSGRDTQYF
>TRBV6-5|-|TRBJ1-2|TRBD1
TGTGCCAGCAGTTACTCTGACAGGGCTACCTATGGCTACACCTTC
CASSYSDRATYGYTF
>TRBV10-3|-|TRBJ2-5|TRBD2
TGTGCCGCTTCGTTTGGCGGGAGAGGGGAGACCCAGTACTTC
CAASFGGRGETQYF
>TRBV21-1|few|TRBJ2-1|-
TGTGCCAGCAGCAAAAAGCGGGACTACAATGAGCAGTTCTTC
CASSKKRDYNEQFF
>TRBV4-3|few|TRBJ2-7|TRBD2
TGCGCCAGCAGCCAAGATCCCGATAGCGGGAGAGCAGGCGAGCAGTACTTC
CASSQDPDSGRAGEQYF
>TRBV7-3|-|TRBJ2-3|-
TGTGCCAGCAGCCCCACAAGCAGAAACACAGATACGCAGTATTTT
CASSPTSRNTDTQYF